This entry concerns a single T cell receptor (beta chain). Germline assignment: CDR1 GTSNPN and CDR2 SVGIG (reference sequence). The V segment lost 5 bases and the J segment 1 base; nucleotides outside the gene matches: 14. The CDR3 extends over 16 amino acids. This record comes from a study of blood T cell repertoires in COVID-19. Participants' reported clinical history set cohort assignment. Profiled with immunoSEQ multiplex PCR; TCRdb holds only in-frame clones, not every one. The sample lists 60,000 or so clones, under 80% occurring once. Sequenced material: PBMCs or T cells enriched from blood (not recorded which). The origin of this receptor is a woman aged 55-75 years who had been exposed to COVID-19. The chain combines TRBV30 with TRBJ2-7, with 7 bases fitting TRBD1. CDR3 sequence reads: CAWQRRGQARSYEQYF. The CDR3 DNA reads TGTGCCTGGCAGAGAAGAGGACAGGCAAGATCCTACGAGCAGTACTTC. Looking up the rest from reference TRBV30 and TRBJ2-7 gives the full variable domain: SQTIHQWPATLVQPVGSPLSLECTVEGTSNPNLYWYRQAAGRGLQLLFYSVGIGQISSEVPQNLSASRPQDRQFILSSKKLLLSDSGFYLCAWQRRGQARSYEQYFGPGTRLTVT.